This T cell receptor (beta chain) stems from a study of blood T cell repertoires in COVID-19. Across the study: T cells, B-cell-depleted T cells, or PBMCs provided the cDNA or gDNA that served as material.

Using immunoSEQ multiplex PCR, the repertoire was profiled, and TCRdb retains in-frame clones only, with some absent. The sample consists of approximately 180,000 clones, about 85% of them appearing once. Trimming took 3 bases from V and 1 from J, leaving 6 bases between them. This CDR3 is 12 amino acids long. From germline, CDR1 is SQVTM and CDR2 ANQGSEA. The sequence derives from a woman older than 75 with acute or convalescent COVID-19. The V call is TRBV29-1, the J call TRBJ1-2; D ambiguous. Sequencing was done on a sample of peripheral blood. CDR3 in DNA: TGCAGCGTTGAGGGCAGTAACTATGGCTACACCTTC. Amino acids: CSVEGSNYGYTF.